This T cell receptor (beta chain) was found in a study of cytomegalovirus exposure and HLA in healthy donors (dated by TCRdb to 2017 to 2019). With regard to the full study: In an earlier analysis of some 550 of the donors, approximately 260 Gb of sequence data and 90 million to 130 million unique TCR beta sequences from 150 million to 200 million T cells were reported. The study profiled the T cell repertoires of 550 to 700 subjects by immunosequencing and related them to cytomegalovirus serostatus. Besides the first cohort of roughly 660 subjects, a separate validation cohort made up of 120 or so different subjects was used. To predict cytomegalovirus infection status, the study combined high-throughput TCR immunosequencing, statistical association of individual TCRs with disease status, and machine learning. Among the roughly 380 genotyped donors, under 90% belonged to the genetic ancestry cluster associated with self-reported Caucasian donors. Class I and class II HLA loci were covered by the typing at four-digit resolution. The number of donors typed differed by locus, with roughly 629-640 for A, B, C, DRB1 and DQB1, 522 for DQA1, 600 to 610 for DPA1, and around 460 for DPB1. An earlier analysis of nearly 600 of the donors applied high-throughput TCR beta sequencing to assess whether each TCR beta V gene segment acted as functional or pseudogenic. Genome-wide SNP genotypes for about 65% of the roughly 700 donors were used in a later genetic analysis, which treated that subset as a discovery cohort. Alongside the repertoire data, information on donor age, sex, ethnicity and CMV serostatus was compiled. Among about 360 genotyped donors of the cohort, an average of roughly 240,000 unique TCR beta nucleotide sequences were sequenced per donor, roughly 20% of them non-productive. In a later analysis, previously published TCR beta repertoires from 666 donors were re-analyzed and high-resolution HLA genotyping was added so that TCR occurrence patterns could be studied. The study aimed to test whether cataloging public T cell receptors could reveal signatures of past pathogen exposure. An early release covering about 600 HLA-typed donors comprised 250 to 350 gigabases of sequencing data and about 90 million unique TCR sequences. All discovery cohort repertoires had been generated on a single sequencing platform. Roughly 5 DR-DQ haplotypes were handled as single units for association and clustering, since linkage in the cohort was strong. The later analysis used no new phenotypic data to find candidate immune exposures, relying instead on TCR beta sequences and their occurrence across donors.

On the study overall, not on this receptor specifically: For the cohort, immune exposure information was limited to CMV serostatus. It was suggested by the authors that the approach could potentially be generalized to other disease states and immunological phenotypes. Because counts were too low, seventeen rarely observed V segments, including chromosome 9 orphons, were left out of the earlier analysis of about 620 of the donors. In the study, approximately 150 TCR beta chains were listed as associated with cytomegalovirus. Across donors, most TCR sequences were observed very rarely, whereas some public TCRs were present in many individuals. Linkage disequilibrium might explain the correlated functional status among segregating V segments, but an unknown experimental factor could not be ruled out. Cytomegalovirus status was reported to be diagnosed by the classifier with high specificity and sensitivity in both the original and validation cohorts. Specific HLA alleles were associated with 15,000 to 20,000 TCR beta sequences at a false discovery rate of 0.05 in a later analysis. In a later analysis, most CMV-associated TCR beta chains were found to appear HLA-restricted, with HLA associations seemingly driven largely by CMV exposure. When HLA alleles, especially DR and DQ, strongly co-occurred, TCR associations were difficult to assign to individual alleles. An association between a missense DCLRE1C variant and V-gene and J-gene trimming of TCR beta chains was found in a later genetic analysis and replicated in an independent cohort. Compared with the approximately 700-donor mean, donors in an Asian-associated ancestry cluster had fewer N-insertions in productive TCRs, according to a later genetic analysis. A later analysis found that HLA-associated TCR beta chains were more clonally expanded and had lower generation probabilities than equally common non-associated chains. According to a later analysis, TCR association rates differed among HLA loci, with DRB1 alleles showing the most associated TCRs and HLA-C alleles showing the fewest. The sequencing pipeline was judged likely to have produced a cluster of highly shared sequence variants as a technical artifact. Only TCR beta chains were sequenced in this cohort, and the absence of alpha or paired-chain data limited detectable features. Several of the top co-occurrence clusters appeared to be linked to parvovirus B19, influenza, CMV and Epstein-Barr virus, according to a later analysis. In an earlier analysis of 587 of the donors, most TCR beta V segments appeared in productive rearrangements about 87% or about 30% of the time, broadly matching IMGT annotations. Some IMGT-functional V segments, including TRBV6-2 and TRBV6-3, could not be told apart with the 87-base-pair reads, so those segments were excluded. The presence/absence analyses assumed that sequencing depth was roughly uniform across donors, and that assumption may not be true. In vitro tests confirmed that a few of the cytomegalovirus-associated TCR beta chains recognize cytomegalovirus antigens. Because HLA typing was missing for some donors at each locus, association tests included only the typed subset. A further reported finding was that TCR beta sequences accurately predicted the HLA-A and HLA-B alleles for most subjects in the first cohort.

Receptor amplification or capture employed the immunoSEQ multiplex PCR assay. For the multiplex PCR, a mixture combining 60 forward primers for TCR Vbeta segments and 13 reverse primers for TCR Jbeta segments was used. A multiplex PCR assay on genomic DNA amplified the CDR3 region of rearranged TCR beta genes. Amplified TCR beta libraries were sequenced as 87-base-pair reads on the Illumina HiSeq System. As for how the authors treated the data: In a later analysis, some 80 million unique TCR beta chains were counted across the approximately 670 repertoires, and roughly 10 million of these chains were shared by at least two donors. Raw reads were error-corrected and collapsed into unique sequences with a nearest-neighbor algorithm that merged closely related sequences to remove PCR and sequencing errors. CDR3 sequences were aligned to IMGT reference sequences to assign V, D and J gene segments. For a sequence to be retained, at least a six-nucleotide match to both a V gene segment and a J gene segment was required. A rearrangement was called productive if the CDR3 had no stop codons and remained in frame with V and J, and every other rearrangement was called non-productive. CDR3 was defined according to IMGT convention as the region running from the second conserved V-encoded cysteine to the conserved J-encoded phenylalanine. Sequences without an unambiguous match to a single V gene segment were excluded from the earlier analysis of a few hundred of the donors. In an earlier analysis of a few hundred of the donors, V segments were called functional above 56.7% productive rearrangements and were called segregating when the between-donor standard deviation exceeded 5%. To diagnose cytomegalovirus status from the catalog of TCR beta chain sequences, a statistical classification framework was built. In a later analysis, V and J genes were assigned by comparing TCR nucleotide sequences against IMGT/GENE-DB human TR gene sequences. Using the TCRdist pipeline, a later analysis assigned CDR3 sequences along with most-parsimonious VDJ recombination scenarios. In a later analysis, each TCR beta chain was defined by its CDR3 amino acid sequence together with its V-gene family, and reads without a unique V-gene family were excluded. As a way to deal with suspected cross-contamination and a sequencing artifact, a later analysis dropped 592 nucleotide sequences that were highly shared and had low generation probability. In a later analysis, a clonal expansion index for each public chain was calculated from normalized within-repertoire ranks of inferred template counts. In a later analysis, generation probabilities were computed using a VDJ recombination model fitted to out-of-frame rearrangements, and the results were checked against IGoR. A later analysis scored TCR-TCR, TCR-HLA and TCR-CMV co-occurrence with hypergeometric tests, applying a repertoire-size bias correction to TCR pairs. A later analysis estimated false discovery rates by permuting HLA or CMV assignments 20 times. In a later analysis, co-occurring TCRs were grouped using DBSCAN, with TCRdist sequence similarity added in when clustering inside HLA-allele-positive subsets. Repertoires with fewer than 30,000 or more than 120,000 public chains, plus five repertoires with anomalous nucleotide sharing, were excluded from co-occurrence clustering. Drawn from immuneACCESS, this table holds only the in-frame rearrangements with V and J called that TCRdb kept. Clones are partly lost; checked studies trace under half to an unresolved V gene and leave the rest unexplained. V and J calls plus clone size are reproduced from that table; the DNA served to infer D and trimming. The sample contains about 110,000 clones, about 73% of them found a single time. The top ten clones comprise roughly 1.2% of the sample.

From a lookup of the germline V gene, CDR1 and CDR2 are LGHNA and YNFKEQ. From cysteine to phenylalanine, the CDR3 is 16 amino acids long. The only DNA kept is the CDR3, 48 bases in frame from the first base. After removal of 1 base from V and 0 bases from J, the junction retains 3 bases not matched to a gene. The cohort comprised 710 or so healthy bone marrow donors. Cohort members were all nominally healthy when sampled, although unrecorded immune exposures were likely present. The donor was CMV seronegative and belonged to the group of 350 or so seronegative cohort members. A peripheral blood sample was collected from each donor, and TCR beta sequencing was performed on peripheral blood mononuclear cells. Genomic DNA was extracted from the blood cell samples with the Qiagen DNeasy Blood Extraction Kit. As concerns this clone: Its antigen target is currently unknown. No base quality information exists; no much larger clone differs at one position.

Here the chain combines TRBV4-2 and TRBJ1-3, with TRBD1 matching 7 junction bases. Source material: PBMCs. This receptor was identified in a woman under 40 in good health and CMV-seronegative. The sequenced DNA is TGTGCCAGCAGCCAAGCGTCAGGGGGCTCTGGAAACACCATATATTTT. This translates into CASSQASGGSGNTIYF.